This T cell receptor beta chain is drawn from a study of blood T cell repertoires in COVID-19. Study-level background: COVID-19 samples, acute and convalescent, were from the United States, Italy and Spain. Sources were T cells, B-cell-depleted T cells, or PBMCs; the material itself was cDNA or gDNA.

The table came from immunoSEQ multiplex PCR; TCRdb's copy has only in-frame clones and leaves some out. In the table there are 90,000 to 120,000 clones, over 75% of which are singletons. The V gene end was trimmed by 3 bases and the J gene end by 6 bases; junction bases not matched to a gene: 8. The CDR3 has 15 amino acids. Looked up from germline, CDR1 is SGHAT and CDR2 is FQNNGV. The receptor was isolated from a woman older than 75 with acute or convalescent COVID-19. This chain joins TRBV11-2 and TRBJ1-1; TRBD1 matches at 9 bases. Sequenced: peripheral blood. The CDR3 bases are TGTGCCAGCAGCTTGCTACGGGACAGGGCGCCTGAAGCTTTCTTT. It is translated as CASSLLRDRAPEAFF.